One and the same sample provided the 11 T cell receptor beta chains below, sequenced in a study of OX40 agonist ivuxolimab in advanced cancers. Repertoires were generated with immunoSEQ multiplex PCR, while TCRdb's copy carries only in-frame clones and drops some. The sample has roughly 62,000 clones; 91% are singletons. Sequenced material: CD4+ or CD8+ T cells sorted from blood, taken in a trial of the OX40 agonist ivuxolimab. These receptors were obtained from an adult with an advanced solid tumor such as melanoma, head and neck, liver or kidney cancer.

V and J are TRBV30 and TRBJ2-1, with D possibly being TRBD2 (6 bases). Trimming took 1 base from V and 4 from J, leaving 20 bases between them. CDR1 is GTSNPN, CDR2 SVGIG, per germline (reference sequence). The CDR3 consists of 17 residues. The DNA of the CDR3 is TGTGCCTGGAGTGGCGGGACGGGTTACGCGGGTTACAATGAGCAGTTCTTC. It encodes CAWSGGTGYAGYNEQFF.

The gene calls are TRBV5-6 and TRBJ2-7; D might be TRBD2 (5 bases). V was cut by 0 bases and J by 0 bases, with 7 bases left in between. The germline V gene encodes CDR1 SGHDT and CDR2 YYEEEE. The CDR3 consists of 14 residues. CDR3 sequence: CASSLGGSSYEQYF. CDR3 DNA: TGTGCCAGCAGCTTGGGAGGGAGCTCCTACGAGCAGTACTTC.

The V gene is TRBV4-2, the J gene TRBJ2-5; 12 positions agree with TRBD2. The CDR3 has 17 amino acids. V gave up 4 bases and J gave up 2 bases; unmatched junction bases: 8. Germline V gene lookup returns CDR1 LGHNA and CDR2 YNFKEQ. CDR3 loop: CASSPRTSGTFQETQYF. The DNA of the CDR3 is TGTGCCAGCAGCCCACGGACTAGCGGGACATTTCAAGAGACCCAGTACTTC.

This clone was detected only a few times. The chain has TRBV29-1 and TRBJ2-5; TRBD2 aligns across 9 bases. Germline CDR1 SQVTM, CDR2 ANQGSEA. This CDR3 has 13 amino acids. With 6 bases clipped from V and 5 bases from J, the junction kept 7 bases outside the gene matches. CDR3 coding DNA: TGCAGCGTCCCGACTAGCGGAGGGGAGACCCAGTACTTC. As protein: CSVPTSGGETQYF.

This clone was detected once. The chain joins TRBV11-1 to TRBJ2-5; 7 nucleotides agree with TRBD2. After removal of 2 bases from V and 2 bases from J, the junction contained 11 bases not matched to a gene. The CDR3 contains 17 residues. Germline-derived CDR1 and CDR2 are SGHAT and FQDESV (reference sequence). The CDR3 region has the DNA TGTGCCAGCAGCTTACTCTGGGCGGGAGCGGGTCAAGAGACCCAGTACTTC. It is translated as CASSLLWAGAGQETQYF.

The genes are TRBV4-3 and TRBJ1-2; 7 bases align to TRBD1. This CDR3 has 14 residues. Germline CDR1 reads LGHNA; CDR2 reads YSLEER. Trimming took 4 bases from V and 4 from J; bases not matched to a gene: 6. CDR3: CASSPGTDSYGYTF. CDR3 DNA sequence: TGCGCCAGCAGCCCCGGGACAGACTCCTATGGCTACACCTTC.

The V call is TRBV21-1, the J call TRBJ2-1. TRBV21-1 is termed a pseudogene. The CDR3 is 13 residues long. The DNA for the CDR3 is TGTGCCAGCAGCCAAGAGGGCCTAACGGAGCAGTTCTTC. It yields the protein CASSQEGLTEQFF.

The chain carries TRBV4-3 and TRBJ2-1; 11 nucleotides line up with TRBD2. Germline trimming cut 1 base from V and 6 bases from J; bases unmatched to any gene: 5. In germline, CDR1 is LGHNA, CDR2 YSLEER. The CDR3 extends over 16 amino acids. CDR3 sequence reads: CASSQVLAGGVNEQFF. The DNA for the CDR3 is TGCGCCAGCAGCCAAGTGCTAGCGGGAGGAGTCAATGAGCAGTTCTTC.

The J gene is TRBJ2-3, the V gene TRBV11-3; D may be TRBD2 (8 bases). Trimming pared 1 base from V and 0 bases from J, leaving 20 bases between. This CDR3 is 19 amino acids long. The germline gives CDR1 SGHNT, CDR2 YENEEA. The CDR3 here is CASSLAYRGRGRSTDTQYF. The CDR3 bases are TGTGCCAGCAGCTTAGCCTACAGGGGTCGCGGGAGGAGCACAGATACGCAGTATTTT.

The table lists this clone with a count of one. The gene calls are TRBV6-5 and TRBJ1-1; 7 bases align to TRBD1. J lost 4 bases, V lost 2 bases, and 7 bases had no gene match. The CDR3 spans 15 residues. The germline CDR1 and CDR2 sequences are MNHEY and SVGAGI. CDR3 DNA: TGTGCCAGCAGTTACGCCGCAGGGGGAAGCACTGAAGCTTTCTTT. Its translation is CASSYAAGGSTEAFF.

The rearrangement joins TRBV4-3 to TRBJ1-1; D call uncertain. This CDR3 comprises 14 residues. Germline V gene lookup returns CDR1 LGHNA and CDR2 YSLEER. V shed 4 bases and J shed 0 bases, with 9 bases lying between them. In nucleotides, the CDR3 is TGCGCCAGCAGCCCCTCAGTGTTGAACACTGAAGCTTTCTTT. Protein sequence: CASSPSVLNTEAFF.